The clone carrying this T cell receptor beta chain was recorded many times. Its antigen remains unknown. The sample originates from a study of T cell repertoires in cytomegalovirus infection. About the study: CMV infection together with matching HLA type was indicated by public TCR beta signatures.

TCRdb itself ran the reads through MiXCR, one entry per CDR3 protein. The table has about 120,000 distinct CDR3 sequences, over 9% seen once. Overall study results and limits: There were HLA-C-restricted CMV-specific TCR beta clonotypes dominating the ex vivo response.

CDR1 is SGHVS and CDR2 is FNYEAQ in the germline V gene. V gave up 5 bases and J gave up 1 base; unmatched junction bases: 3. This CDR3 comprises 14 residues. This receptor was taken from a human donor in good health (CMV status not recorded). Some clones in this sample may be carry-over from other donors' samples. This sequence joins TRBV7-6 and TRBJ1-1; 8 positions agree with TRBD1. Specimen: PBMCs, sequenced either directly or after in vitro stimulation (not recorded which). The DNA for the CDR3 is TGTGCCAGCAGCCAAGGGACAGGGAACACTGAAGCTTTCTTT. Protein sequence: CASSQGTGNTEAFF.